These T cell receptor beta chains were read from a single sample in a study of T cell responses to AZD1222 COVID-19 vaccine. Data came from immunoSEQ multiplex PCR; TCRdb stores just in-frame clones and leaves some out. There are around 99,000 clones in the sample; around nine tenths occur only once, and approximately 22% lies in the top ten. Sequenced here: peripheral blood, sampled on day 0 of AZD1222 vaccination. These receptors all come from an adult in good health. CDR3s include the opening cysteine and the closing phenylalanine or tryptophan. Each record gives: clone size, V gene, J gene, CDR3 protein. Clone size is stated in some rows and not others, as once, few, many or a class when expanded.

>-|TRBV18|TRBJ1-4
CASSPQGLNEKLFF
>-|TRBV5-1|TRBJ2-7
CASSLDRGFGEQYF
>-|TRBV9|TRBJ1-1
CASTTDTLNTEAFF
>-|TRBV19|TRBJ1-6
CASSTSGGTGLFPLHF
>-|TRBV4-3|TRBJ1-6
CASSQAEQNNSPLHF
>-|TRBV3-1/TRBV3-2|TRBJ1-2
CASSQDFTGLGYTF
>-|TRBV18|TRBJ2-7
CASSLLTGGWEYEQYF
>-|TRBV5-1|TRBJ2-1
CASSSFAGGPVEQFF
>-|TRBV29-1|TRBJ2-2
CSVRKGPATGELFF
>-|TRBV2|TRBJ2-7
CASSEIHEQYF
>-|TRBV30|TRBJ2-6
CAWSPLGATGVSGANVLTF
>-|TRBV10-2|TRBJ2-3
CASSPWGGADTQYF
>-|TRBV11-2|TRBJ1-1
CASSFLGSTEAFF
>once|TRBV29-1|TRBJ1-1
CSVIMNTEAFF
>-|TRBV5-1|TRBJ1-1
CASSLGVETEAFF
>-|TRBV5-1|TRBJ2-3
CASSLGDRETDTQYF
>-|TRBV4-2|TRBJ2-5
CASSQERGGQETQYF
>-|TRBV12-1|TRBJ2-1
CASSFQTSGVGEQFF
>-|TRBV7-2|TRBJ2-3
CASSSGLVGGTDTQYF
>-|TRBV16|TRBJ1-6
CASGATGPNSPLHF
>few|TRBV30|TRBJ2-7
CAWNRPQRGLYEQYF
>-|TRBV15|TRBJ1-1
CATSRYTGNTEAFF
>-|TRBV5-1|TRBJ1-3
CASSSETSSGNTIYF
>once|TRBV7-9|TRBJ2-5
CASSLEWTSGAATETQYF
>-|TRBV2|TRBJ2-3
CASRASSASADTQYF
>-|TRBV4-1|TRBJ1-4
CASSQRSGGNNEKLFF
>-|TRBV6-4|TRBJ1-6
CASSGYREYYNSPLHF
>-|TRBV7-8|TRBJ1-6
CASSLGQWDSPLHF
>-|TRBV2|TRBJ2-7
CASSELVAGGYEQYF